The 21 T cell receptor beta chains in this list originate from one sample, sequenced in a study of CD8 T cell repertoires and HIV-1 epitope variants. Assay: immunoSEQ multiplex PCR; the TCRdb copy retains only in-frame clones and omits some. Of some 6,200 clones listed, 65% to 70% are singletons. The antigens these receptors bind are not known. Sequencing was done on a sample of cultured CD8+ T cells derived from PBMCs. The receptor set was obtained from a male donor with HIV.

The chain recombines TRBV29-1 with TRBJ2-3; 7 positions agree with TRBD2. With V trimmed by 2 bases and J by 3 bases, 5 bases remained unmatched. The CDR3 extends over 14 amino acids. CDR1 is SQVTM and CDR2 is ANQGSEA in the germline V gene. CDR3 amino acids: CSVEPAGRTDTQYF. CDR3 in DNA: TGCAGCGTTGAACCAGCGGGGCGTACAGATACGCAGTATTTT.

The rearrangement uses TRBV27 and TRBJ2-7; D is possibly TRBD2 (6 bases). The ends were cut back, 4 bases at V and 0 bases at J, with 13 bases in the middle. The V gene's germline CDR1 is MNHEY and CDR2 SMNVEV (reference sequence). CDR3 length: 15 amino acids. In DNA, the CDR3 is TGTGCCAGCAGTTGGGCGGGGAAAAGCTCCTACGAGCAGTACTTC. Translation: CASSWAGKSSYEQYF.

The CDR3 region has the DNA TGTGCCAGTAGTATAGCCTCGTATTACAATGAGCAGTTCTTC. It yields the protein CASSIASYYNEQFF. The J gene is TRBJ2-1, the V gene TRBV19, with D uncertain. V lost 1 base and J lost 4, with 8 bases in between. This CDR3 region has 14 residues. Germline lookup yields CDR1 LNHDA and CDR2 SQIVND (reference sequence). Together with reference TRBV19 and TRBJ2-1, the CDR3 gives the full variable domain: DGGITQSPKYLFRKEGQNVTLSCEQNLNHDAMYWYRQDPGQGLRLIYYSQIVNDFQKGDIAEGYSVSREKKESFPLTVTSAQKNPTAFYLCASSIASYYNEQFFGPGTRLTVL.

The chain joins TRBV11-1 to TRBJ2-7; 9 nucleotides line up with TRBD2. Germline V CDR1 and CDR2: SGHAT, FQDESV (reference sequence). The CDR3 totals 15 residues. Losses at the gene ends were 1 base for V and 2 bases for J; bases not matched to a gene: 3. The CDR3 DNA reads TGTGCCAGCAGCTTAGAAGCGGGGGGAACCTACGAGCAGTACTTC. It specifies CASSLEAGGTYEQYF.

The chain links TRBV25-1 to TRBJ1-6; no clear D. The CDR3 runs 15 residues. CDR1 is MGHDK and CDR2 is SYGVNS in the germline V gene. The V end was cut by 4 bases, the J end by 0 bases, with 7 bases between. The CDR3 DNA reads as TGTGCCAGCAGTGGACCCGTCTCCTATAATTCACCCCTCCACTTT. It encodes CASSGPVSYNSPLHF. The full variable domain, its missing parts supplied by reference TRBV25-1 and TRBJ1-6, is EADIYQTPRYLVIGTGKKITLECSQTMGHDKMYWYQQDPGMELHLIHYSYGVNSTEKGDLSSESTVSRIRTEHFPLTLESARPSHTSQYLCASSGPVSYNSPLHFGNGTRLTVT.

The chain is built from TRBV7-9 and TRBJ1-1; D may be TRBD1 (5 bases). Trimming took off 7 bases at V and 8 bases at J, with 14 bases between the two ends. The CDR3 consists of 12 residues. The germline CDR1 and CDR2 sequences are SEHNR and FQNEAQ (reference sequence). The CDR3, as DNA: TGTGCCAGCACCCCCCCCGGGGGAGAAGCTTTCTTT. Amino acid sequence: CASTPPGGEAFF.

The V gene is TRBV5-1, the J gene TRBJ2-7; 15 nucleotides align to TRBD2. The junction had 7 bases not matched to a gene; V was cut back by 4 bases and J by 5 bases. The CDR3 totals 16 residues. The germline CDR1 and CDR2 sequences are SGHRS and YFSETQ. CDR3: CASSSGTSGRQNEQYF. In DNA, the CDR3 is TGCGCCAGCAGCAGCGGGACTAGCGGGAGGCAGAACGAGCAGTACTTC.

J is TRBJ2-5 and V is TRBV28; the D is unclear. CDR3 length: 13 residues. Germline V gene lookup returns CDR1 MDHEN and CDR2 SYDVKM. V was pared by 3 bases and J by 5 bases, with 10 bases between. This chain's CDR3 is CASSFKVGETQYF. The CDR3, as DNA: TGTGCCAGCAGTTTTAAGGTGGGGGAGACCCAGTACTTC.

This clone was picked up a small number of times. This chain uses TRBV5-6 with TRBJ1-1; D gene unclear. Germline-derived CDR1 and CDR2 are SGHDT and YYEEEE. Between the trimmed V and J ends, which lost 0 bases and 4 bases, there was a span of 10 bases. The CDR3 consists of 14 residues. For the CDR3, the DNA is TGTGCCAGCAGCTTGGTGGAGGAGGGCACTGAAGCTTTCTTT. Translating it yields CASSLVEEGTEAFF.

The CDR3 bases are TGTGCCAGCAGTAGACTAGCGGCTTCAATCGATACGCAGTATTTT. Amino acid sequence: CASSRLAASIDTQYF. This sequence joins TRBV6-6 and TRBJ2-3, with TRBD2 matching 9 bases. From germline, CDR1 is MNHNY and CDR2 SVGAGI (reference sequence). J gave up 6 bases and V 5 bases, and 9 bases lay outside the gene matches. The CDR3 spans 15 residues.

This clone was detected a few times. J is TRBJ1-1 and V is TRBV15, with 7 bases fitting TRBD1. Per germline, CDR1 LNHNV and CDR2 YYDKDF (reference sequence). CDR3 length: 14 residues. Trimming at V came to 3 bases and at J to 7 bases, leaving 8 bases not matched to a gene. In DNA form, the CDR3 reads TGTGCCACCAGCAGGTCCCGTGGGACAGATGAAGCTTTCTTT. Protein sequence: CATSRSRGTDEAFF.

This chain links TRBV27 with TRBJ2-5, with D tentatively TRBD1 (6 bases). This CDR3 has 14 amino acids. Germline-derived CDR1 and CDR2 are MNHEY and SMNVEV (reference sequence). The V end was cut by 2 bases, the J end by 5 bases, with 12 bases between. CDR3 region: CASSLGGQSETQYF. The CDR3 DNA sequence: TGTGCCAGCAGTTTAGGAGGACAGTCGGAGACCCAGTACTTC.

This chain links TRBV28 with TRBJ1-1, with TRBD1 matching over 10 bases. V lost 5 bases and J lost 3; bases outside the gene matches: 6. This CDR3 is built from 15 residues. CDR1 is MDHEN and CDR2 is SYDVKM in the germline V gene. The CDR3 DNA is TGTGCCAGCAGTCCGATAGGACAGGGGGACACTGAAGCTTTCTTT. The encoded protein is CASSPIGQGDTEAFF.

The chain joins TRBV7-6 to TRBJ2-7, with D perhaps assigned TRBD1 or TRBD2 (6 bases each). The V end lost 6 bases, the J end lost 5 bases, and 14 bases lay between the germline ends. Germline V lookup: CDR1 SGHVS, CDR2 FNYEAQ. This CDR3 has 13 amino acids. The CDR3 nucleotides read TGTGCCAGCAGTGTCCAGGGGAGGAACGAGCAGTACTTC. Encoded protein: CASSVQGRNEQYF.

The J gene is TRBJ2-2, the V gene TRBV7-9, with TRBD1 matching over 9 bases. The germline CDR1 and CDR2 sequences are SEHNR and FQNEAQ (reference sequence). The CDR3 covers 17 residues. Germline trimming cut 6 bases from V and 7 bases from J; bases unmatched to any gene: 15. CDR3 residues: CASSSEGTGMWDGELFF. The CDR3 DNA sequence: TGTGCCAGCAGTTCCGAGGGGACAGGGATGTGGGACGGGGAGCTGTTTTTT.

The rearrangement uses TRBV19 and TRBJ1-3; possible D gene TRBD1, 5 bases. Germline values: CDR1 LNHDA, CDR2 SQIVND (reference sequence). This CDR3 is built from 14 residues. V was pared by 7 bases and J by 0 bases, with 10 bases between. CDR3 in DNA: TGTGCCAGTACGGACACTTACTCTGGAAACACCATATATTTT. This codes for CASTDTYSGNTIYF. Full variable domain (missing parts from reference TRBV19 and TRBJ1-3): DGGITQSPKYLFRKEGQNVTLSCEQNLNHDAMYWYRQDPGQGLRLIYYSQIVNDFQKGDIAEGYSVSREKKESFPLTVTSAQKNPTAFYLCASTDTYSGNTIYFGEGSWLTVV.

The chain combines TRBV6-5 with TRBJ1-1, with TRBD1 matching over 7 bases. Germline values: CDR1 MNHEY, CDR2 SVGAGI. The CDR3 runs to 12 residues. After removal of 6 bases from V and 8 bases from J, the junction contained 6 bases not matched to a gene. Written as DNA, the CDR3 is TGTGCCAGCAGCAAACAGGGGTCGGAAGCTTTCTTT. Its translation: CASSKQGSEAFF.

The gene calls are TRBV7-9 and TRBJ2-5, with D perhaps TRBD2 (5 bases). The CDR3 covers 15 residues. V gave up 4 bases and J gave up 2 bases, with 14 bases separating them. The V gene's germline CDR1 is SEHNR and CDR2 FQNEAQ (reference sequence). The CDR3 spells CASSSAGIDQETQYF. The CDR3 nucleotides are TGTGCCAGCAGCTCCGCCGGGATAGATCAAGAGACCCAGTACTTC.

The chain combines TRBV29-1 with TRBJ2-5; D is possibly TRBD1 (5 bases). The V end lost 0 bases, the J end lost 8 bases, and 10 bases lay between the germline ends. CDR1 and CDR2 from the germline V gene are SQVTM and ANQGSEA. The CDR3 is 12 amino acids. CDR3 bases: TGCAGCGTTGAAGATCGTAGGGGCACCCAGTACTTC. Protein sequence: CSVEDRRGTQYF.

J is TRBJ2-5 and V is TRBV27, with 7 bases identical to TRBD1. CDR3 length: 14 residues. The germline gives CDR1 MNHEY, CDR2 SMNVEV (reference sequence). J lost 2 bases, V lost 5 bases, and 5 bases had no gene match. The CDR3, as DNA: TGTGCCAGCAGTCCTAGACAGGGTCAAGAGACCCAGTACTTC. It yields the protein CASSPRQGQETQYF.

This clone was seen a few times. The rearrangement uses TRBV5-1 and TRBJ1-2; 7 nucleotides match TRBD1. V gave up 5 bases and J gave up 8 bases; unmatched junction bases: 3. Germline V gene lookup returns CDR1 SGHRS and CDR2 YFSETQ. The CDR3 extends over 11 amino acids. The CDR3 is CASSQGGGYTF. The CDR3, as DNA: TGCGCCAGCAGTCAGGGGGGAGGCTACACCTTC.